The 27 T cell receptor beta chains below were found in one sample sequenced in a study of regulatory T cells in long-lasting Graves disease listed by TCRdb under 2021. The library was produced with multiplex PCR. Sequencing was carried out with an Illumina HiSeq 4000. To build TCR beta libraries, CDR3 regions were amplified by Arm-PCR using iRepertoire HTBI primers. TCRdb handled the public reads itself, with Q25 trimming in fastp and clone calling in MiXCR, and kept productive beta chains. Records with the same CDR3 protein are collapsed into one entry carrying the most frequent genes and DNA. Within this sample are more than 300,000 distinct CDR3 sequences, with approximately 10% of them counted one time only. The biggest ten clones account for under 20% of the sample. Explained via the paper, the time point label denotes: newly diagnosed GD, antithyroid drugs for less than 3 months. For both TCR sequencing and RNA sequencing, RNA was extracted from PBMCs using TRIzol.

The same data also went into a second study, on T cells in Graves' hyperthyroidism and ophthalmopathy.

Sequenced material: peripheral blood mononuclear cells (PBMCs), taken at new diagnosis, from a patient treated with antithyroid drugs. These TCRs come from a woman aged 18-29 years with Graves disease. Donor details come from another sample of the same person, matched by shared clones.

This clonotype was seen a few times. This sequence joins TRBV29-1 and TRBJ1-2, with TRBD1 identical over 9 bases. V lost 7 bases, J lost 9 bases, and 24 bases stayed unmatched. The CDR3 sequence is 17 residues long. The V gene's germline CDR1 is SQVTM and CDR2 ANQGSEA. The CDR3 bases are TGCAGCGACTTTACCTTTCAAACCGGGACAGGGCCTCTGAGCTACACCTTC. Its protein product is CSDFTFQTGTGPLSYTF.

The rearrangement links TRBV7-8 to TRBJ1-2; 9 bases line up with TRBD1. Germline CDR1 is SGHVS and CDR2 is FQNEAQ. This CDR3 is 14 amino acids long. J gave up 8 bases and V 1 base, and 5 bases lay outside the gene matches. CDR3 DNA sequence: TGTGCCAGCAGCTTAGGGACAGGGGCCGGGGGCTACACCTTC. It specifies CASSLGTGAGGYTF.

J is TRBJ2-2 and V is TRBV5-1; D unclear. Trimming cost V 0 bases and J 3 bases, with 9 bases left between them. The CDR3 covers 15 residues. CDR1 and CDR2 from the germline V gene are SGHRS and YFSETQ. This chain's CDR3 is CASSLVGYDTGELFF. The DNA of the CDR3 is TGCGCCAGCAGCTTGGTAGGGTACGACACCGGGGAGCTGTTTTTT.

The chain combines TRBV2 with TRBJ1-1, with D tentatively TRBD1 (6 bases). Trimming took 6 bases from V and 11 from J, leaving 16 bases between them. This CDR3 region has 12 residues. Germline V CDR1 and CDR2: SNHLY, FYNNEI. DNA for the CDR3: TGTGCCAGCAGACCTGCCGGGACAAGGGCTTTCTTT. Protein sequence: CASRPAGTRAFF. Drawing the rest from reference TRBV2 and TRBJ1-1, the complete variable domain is EPEVTQTPSHQVTQMGQEVILRCVPISNHLYFYWYRQILGQKVEFLVSFYNNEISEKSEIFDDQFSVERPDGSNFTLKIRSTKLEDSAMYFCASRPAGTRAFFGQGTRLTVV.

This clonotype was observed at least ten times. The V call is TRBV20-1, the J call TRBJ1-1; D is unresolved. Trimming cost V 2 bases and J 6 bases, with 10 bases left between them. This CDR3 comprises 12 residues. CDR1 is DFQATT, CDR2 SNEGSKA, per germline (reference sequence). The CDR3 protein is CSARQQSPEAFF. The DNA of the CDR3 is TGCAGTGCTAGACAACAAAGCCCTGAAGCTTTCTTT.

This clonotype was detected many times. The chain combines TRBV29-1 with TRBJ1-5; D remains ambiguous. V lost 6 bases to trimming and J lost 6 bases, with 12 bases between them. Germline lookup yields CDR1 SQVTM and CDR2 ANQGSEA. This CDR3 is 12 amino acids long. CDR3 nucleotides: TGCAGCGTGGGTCGACCTGGTCAGCCCCAGCATTTT. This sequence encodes CSVGRPGQPQHF.

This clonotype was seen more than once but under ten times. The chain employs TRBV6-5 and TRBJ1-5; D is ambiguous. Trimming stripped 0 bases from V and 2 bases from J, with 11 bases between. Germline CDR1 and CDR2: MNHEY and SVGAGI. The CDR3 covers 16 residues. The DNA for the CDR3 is TGTGCCAGCAGTTACTCCTGGGGAGGAGGCAATCAGCCCCAGCATTTT. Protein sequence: CASSYSWGGGNQPQHF.

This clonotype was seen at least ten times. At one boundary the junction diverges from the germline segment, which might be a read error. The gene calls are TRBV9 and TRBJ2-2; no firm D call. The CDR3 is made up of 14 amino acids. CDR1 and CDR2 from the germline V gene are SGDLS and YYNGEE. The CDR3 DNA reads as TGTGTCAGCAGCGTAGATACCTTTACCGGGGAGCTGTTTTTT. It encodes CVSSVDTFTGELFF.

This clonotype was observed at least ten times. The DNA for the CDR3 is TGTGCCAGCAGTTGGTCCCTAGGCGGGGGAGATGGCTACACCTTC. Translation gives CASSWSLGGGDGYTF. V is TRBV27 and J is TRBJ1-2, with D tentatively TRBD1 (5 bases). The CDR3 has 15 amino acids. Germline V gene data show CDR1 as MNHEY and CDR2 as SMNVEV (reference sequence). Trimming cost V 4 bases and J 6 bases, with 18 bases left between them.

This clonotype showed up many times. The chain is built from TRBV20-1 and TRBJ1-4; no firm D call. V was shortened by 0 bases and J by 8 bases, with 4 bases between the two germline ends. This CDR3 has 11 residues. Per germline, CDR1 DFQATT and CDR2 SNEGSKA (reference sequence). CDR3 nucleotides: TGCAGTGCTAGAGAGAGGGAAAAACTGTTTTTT. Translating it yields CSAREREKLFF.

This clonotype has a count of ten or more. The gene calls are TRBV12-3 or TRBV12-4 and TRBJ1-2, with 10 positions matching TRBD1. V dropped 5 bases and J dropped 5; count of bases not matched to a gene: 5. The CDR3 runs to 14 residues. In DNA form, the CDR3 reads TGTGCCAGCAGTACCGGGACAGGGGATTATGGCTACACCTTC. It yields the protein CASSTGTGDYGYTF.

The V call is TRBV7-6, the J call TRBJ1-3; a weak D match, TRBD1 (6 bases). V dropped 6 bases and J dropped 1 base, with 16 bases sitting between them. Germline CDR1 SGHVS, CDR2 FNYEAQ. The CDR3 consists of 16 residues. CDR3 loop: CASSLEGGKSGNTIYF. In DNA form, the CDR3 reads TGTGCCAGCAGTCTCGAGGGGGGGAAGTCTGGAAACACCATATATTTT.

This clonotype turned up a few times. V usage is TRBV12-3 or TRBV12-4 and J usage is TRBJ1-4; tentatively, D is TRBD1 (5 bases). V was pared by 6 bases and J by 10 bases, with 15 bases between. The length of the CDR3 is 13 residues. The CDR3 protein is CASSDGKGTKLFF. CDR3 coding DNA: TGTGCCAGCAGCGACGGAAAGGGGACAAAACTGTTTTTT.

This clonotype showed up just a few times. The CDR3 here is CASSPSSGRETQYF. CDR3 DNA: TGTGCCAGCAGCCCTTCTAGCGGGAGAGAGACCCAGTACTTC. The chain is built from TRBV7-8 and TRBJ2-5, with 10 bases lining up with TRBD2. This CDR3 spans 14 amino acids. The ends lost 5 bases at V and 4 bases at J; junction bases unmatched: 4. Germline V gives CDR1 SGHVS, CDR2 FQNEAQ.

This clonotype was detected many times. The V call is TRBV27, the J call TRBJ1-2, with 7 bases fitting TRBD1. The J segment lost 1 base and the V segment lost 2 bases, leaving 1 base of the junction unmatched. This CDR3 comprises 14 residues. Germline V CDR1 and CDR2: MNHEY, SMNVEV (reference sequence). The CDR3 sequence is CASSLAGGNYGYTF. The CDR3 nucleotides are TGTGCCAGCAGTTTAGCAGGGGGTAACTATGGCTACACCTTC.

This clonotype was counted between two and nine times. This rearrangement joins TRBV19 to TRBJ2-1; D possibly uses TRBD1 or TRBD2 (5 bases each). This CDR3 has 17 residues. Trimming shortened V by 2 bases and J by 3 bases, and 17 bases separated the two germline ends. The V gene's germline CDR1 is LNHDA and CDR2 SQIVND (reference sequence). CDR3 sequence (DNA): TGTGCCAGTAGTATAATTTACGGGGCCAGCGTCTACAATGAGCAGTTCTTC. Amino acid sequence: CASSIIYGASVYNEQFF.

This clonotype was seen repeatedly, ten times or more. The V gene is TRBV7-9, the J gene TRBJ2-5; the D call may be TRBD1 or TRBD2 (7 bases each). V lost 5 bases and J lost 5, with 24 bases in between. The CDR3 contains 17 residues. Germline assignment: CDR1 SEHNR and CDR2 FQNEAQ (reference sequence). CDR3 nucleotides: TGTGCCAGCAGCCCAAAGCGGGACAGTTACGTTCTCGAGACCCAGTACTTC. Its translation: CASSPKRDSYVLETQYF.

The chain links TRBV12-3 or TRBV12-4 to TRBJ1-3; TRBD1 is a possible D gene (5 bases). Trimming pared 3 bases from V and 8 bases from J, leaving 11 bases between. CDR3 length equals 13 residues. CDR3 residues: CASSLSQGDTIYF. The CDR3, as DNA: TGTGCCAGCAGTTTGAGCCAGGGAGACACCATATATTTT.

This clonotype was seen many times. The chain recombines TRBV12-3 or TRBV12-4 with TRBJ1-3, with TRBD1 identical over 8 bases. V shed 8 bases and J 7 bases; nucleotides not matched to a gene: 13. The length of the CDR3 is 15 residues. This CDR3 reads CASALDRDHSNTIYF. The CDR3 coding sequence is TGTGCCAGCGCCCTGGACAGGGACCATTCGAACACCATATATTTT.

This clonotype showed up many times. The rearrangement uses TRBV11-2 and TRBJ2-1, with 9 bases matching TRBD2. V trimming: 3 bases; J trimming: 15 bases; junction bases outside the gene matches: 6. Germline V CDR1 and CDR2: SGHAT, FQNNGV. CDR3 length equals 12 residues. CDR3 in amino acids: CASSFEREAAFF. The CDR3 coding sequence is TGTGCCAGCAGCTTCGAGCGGGAGGCCGCGTTCTTC.

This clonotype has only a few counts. CDR3 residues: CASRDEVANQPQHF. For the CDR3, the DNA is TGTGCCAGCAGGGATGAGGTGGCGAATCAGCCCCAGCATTTT. The chain couples TRBV6-2 or TRBV6-3 to TRBJ1-5; D is unresolved. This CDR3 is built from 14 residues. Per the germline V gene, CDR1 is MNHEY and CDR2 is SVGEGT. The V gene lost 6 bases and the J gene lost 4 bases, with 13 bases spanning the gap.

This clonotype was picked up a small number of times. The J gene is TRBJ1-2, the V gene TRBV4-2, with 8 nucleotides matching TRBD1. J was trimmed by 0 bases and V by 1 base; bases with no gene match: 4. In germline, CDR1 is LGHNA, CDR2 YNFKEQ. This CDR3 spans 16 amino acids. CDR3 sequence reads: CASSQVRTGSNYGYTF. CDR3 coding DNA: TGTGCCAGCAGCCAAGTTAGGACAGGGTCTAACTATGGCTACACCTTC.

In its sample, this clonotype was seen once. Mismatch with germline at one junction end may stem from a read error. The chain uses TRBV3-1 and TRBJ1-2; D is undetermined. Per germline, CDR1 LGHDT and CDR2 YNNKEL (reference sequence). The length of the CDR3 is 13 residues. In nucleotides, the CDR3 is TGTGTCAGCACCCCCCGAGGTCATTATGGCTACACCTTC. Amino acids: CVSTPRGHYGYTF.

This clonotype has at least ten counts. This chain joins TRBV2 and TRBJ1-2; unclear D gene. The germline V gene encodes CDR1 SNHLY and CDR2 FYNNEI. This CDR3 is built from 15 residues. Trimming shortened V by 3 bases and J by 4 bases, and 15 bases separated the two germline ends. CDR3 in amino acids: CASSDLAVGSYGYTF. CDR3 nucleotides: TGTGCCAGCAGTGATCTGGCGGTGGGTAGCTATGGCTACACCTTC. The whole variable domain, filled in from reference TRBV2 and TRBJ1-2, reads EPEVTQTPSHQVTQMGQEVILRCVPISNHLYFYWYRQILGQKVEFLVSFYNNEISEKSEIFDDQFSVERPDGSNFTLKIRSTKLEDSAMYFCASSDLAVGSYGYTFGSGTRLTVV.

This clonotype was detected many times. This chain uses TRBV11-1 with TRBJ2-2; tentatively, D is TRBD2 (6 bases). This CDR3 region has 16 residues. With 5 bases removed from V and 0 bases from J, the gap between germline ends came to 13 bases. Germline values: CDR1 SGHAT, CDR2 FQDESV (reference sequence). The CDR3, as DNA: TGTGCCAGCAGCCGTCTGAGCGGGTCGAACACCGGGGAGCTGTTTTTT. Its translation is CASSRLSGSNTGELFF.

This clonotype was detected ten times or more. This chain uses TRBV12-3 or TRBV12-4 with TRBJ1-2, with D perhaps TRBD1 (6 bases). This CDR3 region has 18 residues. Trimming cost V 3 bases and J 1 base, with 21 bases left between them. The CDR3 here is CASSFGGGETGLNYGYTF. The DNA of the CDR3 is TGTGCCAGCAGTTTTGGGGGTGGGGAGACAGGACTTAACTATGGCTACACCTTC.

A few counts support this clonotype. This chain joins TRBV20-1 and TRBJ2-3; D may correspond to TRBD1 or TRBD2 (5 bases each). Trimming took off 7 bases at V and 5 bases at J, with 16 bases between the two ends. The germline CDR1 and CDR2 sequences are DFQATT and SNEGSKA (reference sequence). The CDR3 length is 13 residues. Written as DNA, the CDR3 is TGCAGTGGCGAGGGGAGTTTTTTAGATACGCAGTATTTT. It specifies CSGEGSFLDTQYF.